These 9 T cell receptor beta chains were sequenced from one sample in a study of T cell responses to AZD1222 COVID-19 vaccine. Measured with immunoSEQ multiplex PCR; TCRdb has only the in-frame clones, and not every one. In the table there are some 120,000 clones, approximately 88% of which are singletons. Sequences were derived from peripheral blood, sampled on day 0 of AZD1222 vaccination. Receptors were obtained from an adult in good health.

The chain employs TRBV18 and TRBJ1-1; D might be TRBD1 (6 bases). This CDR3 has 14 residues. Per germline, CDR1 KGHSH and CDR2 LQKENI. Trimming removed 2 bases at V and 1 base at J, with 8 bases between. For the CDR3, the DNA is TGTGCCAGCTCACCATTGGACAGGAACACTGAAGCTTTCTTT. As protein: CASSPLDRNTEAFF.

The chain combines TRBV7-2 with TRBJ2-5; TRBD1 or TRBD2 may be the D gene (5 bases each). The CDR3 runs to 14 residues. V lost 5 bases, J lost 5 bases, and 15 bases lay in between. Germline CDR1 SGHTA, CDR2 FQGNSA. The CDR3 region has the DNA TGTGCCAGCAGCCAGGGACGGGCTCCCGAGACCCAGTACTTC. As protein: CASSQGRAPETQYF.

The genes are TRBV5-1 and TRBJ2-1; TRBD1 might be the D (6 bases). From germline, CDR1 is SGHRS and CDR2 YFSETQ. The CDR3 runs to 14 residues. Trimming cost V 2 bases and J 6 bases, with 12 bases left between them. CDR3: CASSLDRPSNEQFF. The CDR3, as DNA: TGCGCCAGCAGCTTAGACAGGCCCTCCAATGAGCAGTTCTTC.

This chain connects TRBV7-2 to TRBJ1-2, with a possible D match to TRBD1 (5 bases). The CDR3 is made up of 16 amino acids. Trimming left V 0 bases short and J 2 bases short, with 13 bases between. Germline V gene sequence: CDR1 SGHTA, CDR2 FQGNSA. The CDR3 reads CASSLAGTSLNYGYTF. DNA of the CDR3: TGTGCCAGCAGCTTAGCTGGGACCAGCTTAAACTATGGCTACACCTTC.

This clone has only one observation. CDR3 bases: TGTGCCAGCAACAAAGACAGGGCTGACACCGGGGAGCTGTTTTTT. Its protein product is CASNKDRADTGELFF. The gene calls are TRBV27 and TRBJ2-2, with 7 bases matching TRBD1. This CDR3 has 15 amino acids. J lost 3 bases, V lost 7 bases, and 8 bases had no gene match. Germline lookup yields CDR1 MNHEY and CDR2 SMNVEV (reference sequence).

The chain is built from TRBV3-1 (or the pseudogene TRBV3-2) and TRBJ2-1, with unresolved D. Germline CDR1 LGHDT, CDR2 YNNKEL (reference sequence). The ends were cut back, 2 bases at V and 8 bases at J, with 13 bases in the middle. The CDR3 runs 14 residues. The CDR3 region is CASSQLGERDEQFF. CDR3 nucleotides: TGTGCCAGCAGCCAACTAGGAGAAAGGGATGAGCAGTTCTTC.

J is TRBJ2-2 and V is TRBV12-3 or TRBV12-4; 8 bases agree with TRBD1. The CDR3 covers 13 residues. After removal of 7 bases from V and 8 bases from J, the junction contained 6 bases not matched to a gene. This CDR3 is CASTDTGGGELFF. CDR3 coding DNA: TGTGCCAGCACTGACACAGGGGGTGGGGAGCTGTTTTTT.

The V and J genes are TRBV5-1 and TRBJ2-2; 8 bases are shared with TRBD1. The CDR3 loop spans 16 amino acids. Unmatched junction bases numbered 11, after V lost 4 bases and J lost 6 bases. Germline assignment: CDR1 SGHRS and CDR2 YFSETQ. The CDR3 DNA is TGCGCCAGCAGCGCGGCCCCGCAGGGGGCGTCCGGGGAGCTGTTTTTT. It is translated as CASSAAPQGASGELFF. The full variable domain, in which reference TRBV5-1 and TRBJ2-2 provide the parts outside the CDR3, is KAGVTQTPRYLIKTRGQQVTLSCSPISGHRSVSWYQQTPGQGLQFLFEYFSETQRNKGNFPGRFSGRQFSNSRSEMNVSTLELGDSALYLCASSAAPQGASGELFFGEGSRLTVL.

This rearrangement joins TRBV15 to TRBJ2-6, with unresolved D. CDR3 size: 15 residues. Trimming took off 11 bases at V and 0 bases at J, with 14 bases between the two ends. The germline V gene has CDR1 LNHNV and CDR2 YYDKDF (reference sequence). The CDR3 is CASRASGSGANVLTF. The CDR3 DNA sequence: TGTGCCTCACGGGCCTCGGGCTCTGGGGCCAACGTCCTGACTTTC.